This TCR beta chain was identified during a study of CD8+ T cells in alopecia areata. Study-wide results and caveats: Scalp and blood samples kept many expanded lesional clones throughout tofacitinib.

Following RNA extraction, reverse transcription yielded cDNA that acted as the sequencing template. Profiling relied on immunoSEQ multiplex PCR, and the TCRdb table lists in-frame clones only, not all of them. The top ten hold more than 9.5% of the sample, which has 93,000 or so clones, just over 85% seen once. Treatment noted: oral pan-JAK inhibitor, 5-10 mg twice daily. V shed 6 bases, J shed 3 bases, and the junction held 9 bases outside the gene matches. Germline loops: CDR1 SGHAT, CDR2 FQNNGV. The CDR3 covers 15 residues. As regards this clone: What it recognizes is unknown.

The chain is built from TRBV11-2 and TRBJ1-1; 8 bases match TRBD1. The sample was CD8+ T cells sorted from blood, taken at roughly week 30, from a patient treated with tofacitinib. The receptor was derived from a human donor with alopecia areata. The CDR3 spells CASSSPGQGDTEAFF. CDR3 nucleotide sequence: TGTGCCAGCAGTTCGCCCGGACAGGGAGACACTGAAGCTTTCTTT. Using reference TRBV11-2 and TRBJ1-1 for the parts outside the CDR3, the full variable domain is EAGVAQSPRYKIIEKRQSVAFWCNPISGHATLYWYQQILGQGPKLLIQFQNNGVVDDSQLPKDRFSAERLKGVDSTLKIQPAKLEDSAVYLCASSSPGQGDTEAFFGQGTRLTVV.